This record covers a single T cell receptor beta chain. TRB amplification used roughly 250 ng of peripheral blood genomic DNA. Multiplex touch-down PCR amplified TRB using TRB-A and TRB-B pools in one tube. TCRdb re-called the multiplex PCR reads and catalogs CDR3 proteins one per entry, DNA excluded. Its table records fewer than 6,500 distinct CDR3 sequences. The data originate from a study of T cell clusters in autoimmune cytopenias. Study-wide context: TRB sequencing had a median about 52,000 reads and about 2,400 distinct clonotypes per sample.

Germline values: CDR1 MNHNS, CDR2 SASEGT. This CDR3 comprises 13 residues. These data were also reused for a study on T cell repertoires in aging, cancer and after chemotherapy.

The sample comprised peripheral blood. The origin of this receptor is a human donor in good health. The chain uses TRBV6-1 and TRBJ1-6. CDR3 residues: CASSEIASSPLHF.